This T cell receptor (beta chain) derives from a study of CD8+CD57+ T cells in acquired aplastic anemia. Study details: On average, sorted CD4+ and CD8+ cells gave approximately 3 ug of DNA. Findings of the study overall: The study identified more than 25 CD8+ CDR3 sequences shared by patients and controls.

From germline, CDR1 is SGHRS and CDR2 YFSETQ. CDR3 length: 14 residues. V was clipped by 4 bases and J by 2 bases; unmatched bases: 5. Of note for this clonotype: Its antigen remains unknown.

For CDR3 and TCR beta VDJ profiling, genomic DNA was the template used. TCRdb ran MiXCR on the reads and lists one entry per CDR3 protein. The sample lists 200,000 or so distinct CDR3 sequences, roughly 64% occurring once. This receptor was taken from a human donor with severe aplastic anemia or a healthy control (not recorded which). The chain carries TRBV5-1 and TRBJ2-7, with 8 bases aligning to TRBD2. The source material was sorted CD4+, CD8+, or CD8+CD57+ T cells (not recorded which) from PBMCs. The CDR3 nucleotides read TGCGCCAGCAGCCCGACTAGCGTGGCCTACGAGCAGTACTTC. Protein sequence: CASSPTSVAYEQYF.